One and the same sample provided the 14 T cell receptor beta chains below, sequenced in a study of blood T cell repertoires in COVID-19. Method: immunoSEQ multiplex PCR; TCRdb's copy keeps in-frame clones and lacks some. The sample yields 200,000 to 300,000 clones, over 75% seen once. The sample consisted of PBMCs or T cells enriched from blood (not recorded which). The receptors were sampled from a woman between 45 and 60 years old with acute COVID-19.

The gene calls are TRBV11-2 and TRBJ2-7; the D gene is possibly TRBD1 (6 bases). The CDR3 sequence is 14 residues long. CDR1 and CDR2 from the germline V gene are SGHAT and FQNNGV. With 2 bases removed from V and 4 bases from J, the gap between germline ends came to 12 bases. CDR3 nucleotides: TGTGCCAGCAGCTTATTTCAAGGACAGTACGAGCAGTACTTC. Translating gives CASSLFQGQYEQYF.

The chain couples TRBV11-2 to TRBJ1-3; TRBD1 might be the D (5 bases). The V end was cut by 3 bases, the J end by 0 bases, with 15 bases between. Germline V gene sequence: CDR1 SGHAT, CDR2 FQNNGV. This CDR3 has 17 amino acids. CDR3 bases: TGTGCCAGCAGCTTTGGGGGAGGGGCAAGCTCTGGAAACACCATATATTTT. This translates into CASSFGGGASSGNTIYF.

J is TRBJ1-1 and V is TRBV5-4, with 7 positions matching TRBD1. V was pared by 0 bases and J by 5 bases, with 7 bases of the junction left unmatched. Per the germline V gene, CDR1 is SGHNT and CDR2 is YYREEE (reference sequence). This CDR3 is built from 15 residues. CDR3 protein: CASSLGGQEITEAFF. CDR3 coding DNA: TGTGCCAGCAGCTTGGGCGGACAGGAGATTACTGAAGCTTTCTTT.

The gene calls are TRBV19 and TRBJ2-5; weak D call: TRBD2 (6 bases). This CDR3 is 12 amino acids long. V gave up 8 bases and J gave up 2 bases, with 9 bases separating them. Germline-derived CDR1 and CDR2 are LNHDA and SQIVND (reference sequence). The CDR3 region is CASQAGQETQYF. The CDR3 nucleotides read TGTGCCAGTCAAGCGGGTCAAGAGACCCAGTACTTC. Variable domain in full (rest from reference TRBV19 and TRBJ2-5): DGGITQSPKYLFRKEGQNVTLSCEQNLNHDAMYWYRQDPGQGLRLIYYSQIVNDFQKGDIAEGYSVSREKKESFPLTVTSAQKNPTAFYLCASQAGQETQYFGPGTRLLVL.

The chain carries TRBV14 and TRBJ1-2; 7 nucleotides align to TRBD1. This CDR3 spans 15 amino acids. Unmatched junction bases numbered 10, after V lost 5 bases and J lost 4 bases. Germline values: CDR1 SGHDN, CDR2 FVKESK. CDR3 residues: CASSTRRGTVYGYTF. DNA for the CDR3: TGTGCCAGCAGCACCCGCCGTGGGACAGTCTATGGCTACACCTTC.

The chain has TRBV6-2 or TRBV6-3 and TRBJ1-2; 8 nucleotides line up with TRBD1. Germline V gene sequence: CDR1 MNHEY, CDR2 SVGEGT. This CDR3 spans 13 amino acids. The trim removed 2 bases at V and 6 bases at J, leaving 2 bases unmatched. The CDR3, as DNA: TGTGCCAGCAGTTACCCGACAGGGGATGGCTACACCTTC. Translated, it gives CASSYPTGDGYTF.

V usage is TRBV7-2 and J usage is TRBJ1-2; possible D gene TRBD1, 5 bases. Between the trimmed V and J ends, which lost 5 bases and 2 bases, there was a span of 15 bases. CDR3 length: 15 amino acids. Germline CDR1 is SGHTA and CDR2 is FQGNSA. Here the CDR3 DNA reads TGTGCCAGCAGCCCTACGAGGGGACTAAACTATGGCTACACCTTC. It codes for CASSPTRGLNYGYTF.

The chain has TRBV10-1 and TRBJ2-2; D unclear. This CDR3 spans 14 amino acids. The germline V gene has CDR1 WNHNN and CDR2 SYGVQD (reference sequence). Trimming removed 0 bases from V and 6 bases from J, with 8 bases in between. The CDR3 nucleotides are TGCGCCAGCAGTGAGTCGACTCCGCCCGGGGAGCTGTTTTTT. Its protein is CASSESTPPGELFF.

The gene calls are TRBV10-3 and TRBJ2-1; TRBD1 is a possible D gene (6 bases). Germline V CDR1 and CDR2: ENHRY, SYGVKD. Trimming cost V 7 bases and J 10 bases, with 20 bases left between them. The length of the CDR3 is 14 residues. CDR3 bases: TGTGCCATCACCACCAATCGACAGGTAAACGAGCAGTTCTTC. It is translated as CAITTNRQVNEQFF.

This clone was seen more than once but under ten times. The rearrangement joins TRBV2 to TRBJ1-1, with 8 nucleotides matching TRBD1. Germline V CDR1 and CDR2: SNHLY, FYNNEI. V gave up 7 bases and J gave up 2 bases; unmatched junction bases: 9. The CDR3 extends over 15 amino acids. CDR3 coding DNA: TGTGCCAGCAAGGGCCGACAGGGGTTAAACACTGAAGCTTTCTTT. This translates into CASKGRQGLNTEAFF.

The chain couples TRBV30 to TRBJ2-2, with 8 bases matching TRBD2. Germline V lookup: CDR1 GTSNPN, CDR2 SVGIG (reference sequence). The CDR3 totals 14 residues. J lost 5 bases, V lost 8 bases, and 10 bases had no gene match. CDR3 DNA sequence: TGTGCCGGGGGTCGGGGGGGGGATACCGGGGAGCTGTTTTTT. This codes for CAGGRGGDTGELFF.

The chain couples TRBV4-1 to TRBJ1-1; 10 positions match TRBD1. V lost 1 base and J lost 4; bases outside the gene matches: 6. This CDR3 has 16 amino acids. CDR1 MGHRA and CDR2 YSYEKL come from the germline V gene. The CDR3 region is CASSQAFGTGATEAFF. CDR3 DNA: TGCGCCAGCAGCCAAGCTTTCGGGACAGGGGCCACTGAAGCTTTCTTT.

This chain joins TRBV3-1 (or the pseudogene TRBV3-2) and TRBJ2-7, with TRBD2 matching over 16 bases. Germline lookup yields CDR1 LGHDT and CDR2 YNNKEL (reference sequence). The trim removed 3 bases at V and 2 bases at J, leaving 1 base unmatched. The CDR3 runs 16 residues. CDR3 amino acids: CASSQGLAGGPYEQYF. The CDR3 bases are TGTGCCAGCAGCCAGGGACTAGCGGGGGGGCCCTACGAGCAGTACTTC.

The CDR3 is CASSEYQGSSYNEQFF. DNA for the CDR3: TGTGCCAGCAGTGAATATCAGGGAAGCTCCTACAATGAGCAGTTCTTC. The rearrangement links TRBV25-1 to TRBJ2-1; possibly TRBD1 for D (5 bases). V lost 0 bases and J lost 0, with 9 bases in between. Germline assignment: CDR1 MGHDK and CDR2 SYGVNS. The CDR3 contains 16 residues.